A single sample is the source of the 18 T cell receptor beta chains below, sequenced in a study of T cell responses to AZD1222 COVID-19 vaccine. TCRdb's copy holds only in-frame clones and misses some; the assay was immunoSEQ multiplex PCR. The table lists around 94,000 clones, about 88% of them singletons. Sequencing used peripheral blood, obtained on day 0 of AZD1222 vaccination. These receptor sequences come from an adult in good health.

Turning to this clone: Other DNA sequences of this sample code for an identical CDR3. The V call is TRBV20-1, the J call TRBJ1-2; D unclear. Looked up from germline, CDR1 is DFQATT and CDR2 is SNEGSKA (reference sequence). V dropped 5 bases and J dropped 5 bases, with 3 bases sitting between them. This CDR3 has 9 amino acids. The CDR3 coding sequence is TGCAGTGCTGGGTATGGCTACACCTTC. Protein sequence: CSAGYGYTF.

The chain joins TRBV7-2 to TRBJ1-5, with D unclear. V was shortened by 1 base and J by 0 bases, with 7 bases between the two germline ends. This CDR3 region has 15 residues. Germline CDR1 SGHTA, CDR2 FQGNSA. Here the CDR3 DNA reads TGTGCCAGCAGCTTAGTGGTTAATAGCAATCAGCCCCAGCATTTT. This gives the protein CASSLVVNSNQPQHF.

This clone was seen only once. The J gene is TRBJ1-5, the V gene TRBV4-1; 9 bases match TRBD1. The ends lost 8 bases at V and 5 bases at J; junction bases unmatched: 10. The CDR3 runs 15 residues. CDR1 is MGHRA and CDR2 is YSYEKL in the germline V gene. CDR3 coding DNA: TGCGCCAGCGGCCCCGGGACAGGGTCGCATCAGCCCCAGCATTTT. Encoded protein: CASGPGTGSHQPQHF.

As to this clone: The junction differs from germline at one of its ends, possibly a read error. The genes are TRBV6-5 and TRBJ2-2, with D unresolved. The CDR3 runs to 13 residues. The germline V gene has CDR1 MNHEY and CDR2 SVGAGI. The CDR3 DNA reads TGTGCCAGCAGTAACTCAGTCACCGGGGAGCTGTTTTTT. Its translation is CASSNSVTGELFF.

This clone was detected once. The V and J genes are TRBV27 and TRBJ2-3; the D gene is possibly TRBD2 (6 bases). Trimming left V 5 bases short and J 0 bases short, with 9 bases between. This CDR3 is built from 14 residues. Germline V gives CDR1 MNHEY, CDR2 SMNVEV (reference sequence). CDR3 bases: TGTGCCAGCAGTACTAGCTCTAGCACAGATACGCAGTATTTT. Residues: CASSTSSSTDTQYF.

The gene calls are TRBV9 and TRBJ1-1; 8 bases agree with TRBD1. In germline, CDR1 is SGDLS, CDR2 YYNGEE. Losses at the gene ends were 3 bases for V and 3 bases for J; bases not matched to a gene: 7. This CDR3 is 15 amino acids long. DNA for the CDR3: TGTGCCAGCAGCGCAAGACCGGGACAGGACACTGAAGCTTTCTTT. Translating it yields CASSARPGQDTEAFF.

The chain is built from TRBV7-2 and TRBJ1-2; D call uncertain. Per the germline V gene, CDR1 is SGHTA and CDR2 is FQGNSA. The CDR3 sequence is 16 residues long. Trimming shortened V by 2 bases and J by 8 bases, and 21 bases separated the two germline ends. CDR3 protein: CASSLSVGSPEGGYTF. CDR3 nucleotide sequence: TGTGCCAGCAGCTTATCTGTCGGCAGCCCGGAGGGAGGCTACACCTTC.

The chain recombines TRBV24-1 with TRBJ2-7, with D unclear. Looked up from germline, CDR1 is KGHDR and CDR2 is SFDVKD. The CDR3 has 14 residues. V lost 12 bases and J lost 6, with 23 bases in between. In DNA form, the CDR3 reads TGTGCCCCCAATAGACATTTGGGTGACCGCGAGCAGTACTTC. Translating it yields CAPNRHLGDREQYF.

The V and J genes are TRBV2 and TRBJ2-1; unclear D gene. Trimming removed 2 bases from V and 6 bases from J, with 2 bases in between. Germline lookup yields CDR1 SNHLY and CDR2 FYNNEI. CDR3 size: 11 residues. CDR3 coding DNA: TGTGCCAGCAGTGAACTCAATGAGCAGTTCTTC. It is translated as CASSELNEQFF.

The genes are TRBV9 and TRBJ2-1; D is unresolved. Germline loops: CDR1 SGDLS, CDR2 YYNGEE. Trimming shortened V by 0 bases and J by 5 bases, and 9 bases separated the two germline ends. This CDR3 is 14 amino acids long. In DNA, the CDR3 is TGTGCCAGCAGCGTAGAGTGGAGAAACAATGAGCAGTTCTTC. Its protein product is CASSVEWRNNEQFF.

The chain has TRBV11-3 and TRBJ2-3, with 10 bases aligning to TRBD1. CDR1 SGHNT and CDR2 YENEEA come from the germline V gene. J was trimmed by 2 bases and V by 5 bases; bases with no gene match: 7. CDR3 length equals 16 residues. The CDR3, as DNA: TGTGCCAGCAGCCCCAGACAGGGGGCGTCCACAGATACGCAGTATTTT. This gives the protein CASSPRQGASTDTQYF.

The rearrangement links TRBV7-3 to TRBJ2-5; D gene ambiguous. The CDR3 is made up of 13 amino acids. The V end lost 4 bases, the J end lost 4 bases, and 10 bases lay between the germline ends. Germline V lookup: CDR1 SGHTA, CDR2 FQGTGA. The CDR3 DNA sequence: TGTGCCAGCAGCTCGGGCCCGGGAGAGACCCAGTACTTC. Its protein is CASSSGPGETQYF.

This sequence joins TRBV6-5 and TRBJ2-7, with 8 bases identical to TRBD1. Germline CDR1 MNHEY, CDR2 SVGAGI. V was clipped by 6 bases and J by 3 bases; unmatched bases: 7. CDR3 size: 14 residues. The CDR3 region has the DNA TGTGCCAGCAGCCCACGGGACAGGCACTACGAGCAGTACTTC. Amino acids: CASSPRDRHYEQYF.

A single count supports this clone. The V and J genes are TRBV18 and TRBJ1-3; 7 bases map to TRBD1. The CDR3 loop spans 16 amino acids. The V gene end was trimmed by 3 bases and the J gene end by 0 bases; junction bases not matched to a gene: 5. CDR1 is KGHSH, CDR2 LQKENI, per germline. The chain's CDR3 is CASSPRDSDSGNTIYF. The CDR3 DNA is TGTGCCAGCTCACCCCGGGACAGTGACTCTGGAAACACCATATATTTT.

This clone was found once. The V call is TRBV5-1, the J call TRBJ1-1; D unresolved. CDR1 SGHRS and CDR2 YFSETQ come from the germline V gene. V dropped 0 bases and J dropped 1 base, with 10 bases sitting between them. The length of the CDR3 is 15 residues. The CDR3 loop reads CASSLETVTNTEAFF. DNA of the CDR3: TGCGCCAGCAGCTTGGAAACAGTGACGAACACTGAAGCTTTCTTT.

The chain uses TRBV3-1 (or the pseudogene TRBV3-2) and TRBJ2-6; tentatively, D is TRBD1 (6 bases). From germline, CDR1 is LGHDT and CDR2 YNNKEL (reference sequence). This CDR3 spans 18 amino acids. V was trimmed by 4 bases and J by 0 bases, leaving 16 bases between them. The CDR3 sequence is CASSRFDRLSSGANVLTF. DNA for the CDR3: TGTGCCAGCAGCCGGTTCGACAGGTTAAGCTCTGGGGCCAACGTCCTGACTTTC.

This clone was counted once. This rearrangement joins TRBV5-1 to TRBJ2-7; D unclear. This CDR3 is 13 amino acids long. CDR1 and CDR2 from the germline V gene are SGHRS and YFSETQ. Trimming left V 0 bases short and J 5 bases short, with 9 bases between. The CDR3 DNA is TGCGCCAGCAGCTTGGGGGCCGTAGACGAGCAGTACTTC. Translating it yields CASSLGAVDEQYF.

This sequence joins TRBV29-1 and TRBJ2-1; possibly TRBD1 or TRBD2 for D (5 bases each). The CDR3 is 14 amino acids. Trimming pared 0 bases from V and 7 bases from J, leaving 13 bases between. The germline gives CDR1 SQVTM, CDR2 ANQGSEA. The CDR3 DNA follows: TGCAGCGTTGAAGATGGGACCCTGGCAAATGAGCAGTTCTTC. This sequence encodes CSVEDGTLANEQFF.